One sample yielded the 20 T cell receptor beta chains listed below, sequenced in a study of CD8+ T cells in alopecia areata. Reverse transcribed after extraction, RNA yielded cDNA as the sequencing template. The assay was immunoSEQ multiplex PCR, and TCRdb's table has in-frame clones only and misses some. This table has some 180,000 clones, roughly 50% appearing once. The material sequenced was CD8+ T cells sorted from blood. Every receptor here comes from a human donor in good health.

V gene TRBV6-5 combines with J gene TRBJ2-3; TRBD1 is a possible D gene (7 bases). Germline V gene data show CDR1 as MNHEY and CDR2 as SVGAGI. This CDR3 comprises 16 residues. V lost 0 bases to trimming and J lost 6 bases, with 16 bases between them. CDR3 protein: CASSYSRQGGIDTQYF. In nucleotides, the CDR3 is TGTGCCAGCAGTTACTCTAGACAGGGAGGAATTGATACGCAGTATTTT.

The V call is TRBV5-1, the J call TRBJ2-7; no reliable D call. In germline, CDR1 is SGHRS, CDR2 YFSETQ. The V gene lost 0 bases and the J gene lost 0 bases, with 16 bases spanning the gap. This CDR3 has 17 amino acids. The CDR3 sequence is CASSLEARAAGSYEQYF. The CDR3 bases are TGCGCCAGCAGCTTGGAGGCTCGGGCCGCTGGCTCCTACGAGCAGTACTTC.

In DNA form, the CDR3 reads TGTGCCAGCAGTTCCGGGTCCTATAATTCACCCCTCCACTTT. It encodes CASSSGSYNSPLHF. V is TRBV27 and J is TRBJ1-6; D gene unclear. The CDR3 is made up of 14 amino acids. CDR1 and CDR2 (germline): MNHEY, SMNVEV (reference sequence). V was shortened by 4 bases and J by 1 base, with 5 bases between the two germline ends.

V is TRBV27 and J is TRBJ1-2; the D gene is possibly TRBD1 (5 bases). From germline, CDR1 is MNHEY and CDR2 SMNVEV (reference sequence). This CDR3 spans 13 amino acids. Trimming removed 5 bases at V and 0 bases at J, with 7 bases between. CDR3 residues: CASSPRANYGYTF. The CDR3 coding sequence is TGTGCCAGCAGTCCCAGGGCTAACTATGGCTACACCTTC.

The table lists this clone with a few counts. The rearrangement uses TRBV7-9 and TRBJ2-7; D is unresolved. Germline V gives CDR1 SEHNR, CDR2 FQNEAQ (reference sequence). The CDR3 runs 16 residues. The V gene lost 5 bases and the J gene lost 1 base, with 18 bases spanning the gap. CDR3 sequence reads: CASSRSDAIRSYEQYF. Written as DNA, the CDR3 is TGTGCCAGCAGCAGATCGGACGCAATTAGGTCCTACGAGCAGTACTTC.

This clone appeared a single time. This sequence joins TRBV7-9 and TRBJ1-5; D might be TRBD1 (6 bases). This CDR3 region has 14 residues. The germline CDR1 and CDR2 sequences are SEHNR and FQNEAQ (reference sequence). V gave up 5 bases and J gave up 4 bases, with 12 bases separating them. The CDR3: CASSPDQGNQPQHF. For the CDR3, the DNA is TGTGCCAGCAGCCCGGACCAGGGGAATCAGCCCCAGCATTTT.

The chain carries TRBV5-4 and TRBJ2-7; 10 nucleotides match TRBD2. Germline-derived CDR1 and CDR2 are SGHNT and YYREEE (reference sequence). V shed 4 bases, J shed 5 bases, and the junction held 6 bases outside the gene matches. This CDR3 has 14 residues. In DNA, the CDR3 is TGTGCCAGCAGCAGTGGACTAGCGGCCAACGAGCAGTACTTC. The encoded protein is CASSSGLAANEQYF.

The CDR3 sequence is CAISAASGGRLTDTQYF. In DNA, the CDR3 is TGTGCCATCAGTGCTGCTAGCGGGGGGCGACTCACAGATACGCAGTATTTT. The V call is TRBV10-3, the J call TRBJ2-3; 11 nucleotides agree with TRBD2. From germline, CDR1 is ENHRY and CDR2 SYGVKD. This CDR3 contains 17 residues. The junction had 8 bases not matched to a gene; V was cut back by 4 bases and J by 2 bases.

This CDR3 is CASSYGTNTEAFF. Here the CDR3 DNA reads TGTGCCAGCAGTTACGGGACGAACACTGAAGCTTTCTTT. The chain recombines TRBV6-5 with TRBJ1-1; tentative D call: TRBD1 (5 bases). CDR1 is MNHEY and CDR2 is SVGAGI in the germline V gene. V lost 2 bases and J 1 base, leaving 5 bases between the germline ends. This CDR3 has 13 amino acids.

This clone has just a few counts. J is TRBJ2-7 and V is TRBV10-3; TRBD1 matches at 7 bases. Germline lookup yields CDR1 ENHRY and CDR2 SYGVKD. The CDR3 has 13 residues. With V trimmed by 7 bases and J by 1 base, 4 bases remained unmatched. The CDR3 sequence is CAINQDRSYEQYF. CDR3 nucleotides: TGTGCCATCAACCAGGACAGGTCCTACGAGCAGTACTTC.

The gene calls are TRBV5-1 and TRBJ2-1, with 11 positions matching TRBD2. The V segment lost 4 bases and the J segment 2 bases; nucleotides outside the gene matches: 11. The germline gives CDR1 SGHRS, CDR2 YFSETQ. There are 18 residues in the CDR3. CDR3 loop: CASSHSGLAASTYNEQFF. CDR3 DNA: TGCGCCAGCAGCCACTCGGGACTAGCGGCGTCAACCTACAATGAGCAGTTCTTC.

CDR3 amino acids: CASGLLARPYEQYF. CDR3 nucleotides: TGTGCTAGTGGTTTGCTCGCCAGGCCTTACGAGCAGTACTTC. The gene calls are TRBV12-5 and TRBJ2-7; no firm D call. Looked up from germline, CDR1 is LGHNT and CDR2 is FRNRAP. The CDR3 totals 14 residues. V gave up 2 bases and J gave up 4 bases, with 12 bases separating them.

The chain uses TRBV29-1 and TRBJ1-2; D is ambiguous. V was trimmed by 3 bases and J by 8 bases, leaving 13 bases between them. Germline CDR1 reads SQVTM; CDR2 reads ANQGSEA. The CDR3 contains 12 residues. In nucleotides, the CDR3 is TGCAGCGTTGATCCGGGCTATGACGGCTACACCTTC. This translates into CSVDPGYDGYTF.

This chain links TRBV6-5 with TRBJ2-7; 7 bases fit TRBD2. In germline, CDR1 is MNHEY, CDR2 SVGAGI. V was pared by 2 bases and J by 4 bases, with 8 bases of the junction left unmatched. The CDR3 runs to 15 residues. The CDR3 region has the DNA TGTGCCAGCAGTTACGGTTCTGGGGGGGTGTACGAGCAGTACTTC. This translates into CASSYGSGGVYEQYF.

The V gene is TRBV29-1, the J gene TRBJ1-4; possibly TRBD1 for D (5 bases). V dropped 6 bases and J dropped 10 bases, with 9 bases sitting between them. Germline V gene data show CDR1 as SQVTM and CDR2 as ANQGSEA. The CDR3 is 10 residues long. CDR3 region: CSVGEGKLFF. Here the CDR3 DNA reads TGCAGCGTGGGGGAGGGAAAACTGTTTTTT.

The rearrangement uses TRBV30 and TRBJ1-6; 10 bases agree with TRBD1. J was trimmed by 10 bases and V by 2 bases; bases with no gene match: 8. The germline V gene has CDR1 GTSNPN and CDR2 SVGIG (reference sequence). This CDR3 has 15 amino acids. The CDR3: CAWSKGTGAHSPLHF. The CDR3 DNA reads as TGTGCCTGGAGTAAAGGGACAGGGGCACACTCACCCCTCCACTTT.

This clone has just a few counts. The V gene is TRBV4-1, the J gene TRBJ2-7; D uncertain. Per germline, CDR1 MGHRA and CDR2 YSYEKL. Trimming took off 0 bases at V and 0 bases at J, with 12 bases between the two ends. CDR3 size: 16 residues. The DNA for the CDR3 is TGCGCCAGCAGCCAAGAGGTTAACAGTGGCTCCTACGAGCAGTACTTC. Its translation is CASSQEVNSGSYEQYF.

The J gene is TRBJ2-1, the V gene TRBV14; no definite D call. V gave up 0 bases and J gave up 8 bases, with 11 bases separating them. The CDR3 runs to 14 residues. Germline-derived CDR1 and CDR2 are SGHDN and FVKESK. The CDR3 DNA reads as TGTGCCAGCAGCCAAGAATCGGCGCTGGATGAGCAGTTCTTC. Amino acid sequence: CASSQESALDEQFF.

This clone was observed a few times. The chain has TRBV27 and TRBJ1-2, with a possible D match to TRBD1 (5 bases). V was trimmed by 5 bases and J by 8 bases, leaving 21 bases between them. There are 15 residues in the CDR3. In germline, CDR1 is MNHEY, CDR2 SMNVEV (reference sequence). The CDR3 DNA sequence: TGTGCCAGCAGTCCCGATTGGGGACCCACGGGCGGCTACACCTTC. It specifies CASSPDWGPTGGYTF.

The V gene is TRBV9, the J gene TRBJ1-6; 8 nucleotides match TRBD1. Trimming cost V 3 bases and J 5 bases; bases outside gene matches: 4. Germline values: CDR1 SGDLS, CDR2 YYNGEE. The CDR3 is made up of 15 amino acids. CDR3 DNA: TGTGCCAGCAGCGGATGGGGACAGGATAATTCACCCCTCCACTTT. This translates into CASSGWGQDNSPLHF.